One and the same sample provided the 7 T cell receptor beta chains below, sequenced in a study of PD-L1 blockade in urothelial cancer (dated by TCRdb to about 2017). Taken with the paper, the label for time point translates to: pretreatment peripheral blood. Libraries were prepared through the immunoSEQ multiplex PCR assay. TCRdb obtained this table from immuneACCESS and retained in-frame rearrangements with V and J assigned. These tables miss some clones; where compared with another copy, unresolved V genes account for less than half of the shortfall, and the remainder is unexplained. The table for this sample lists about 52,000 clones; roughly 75% of them were counted only once. Jointly, the top ten make up over 4% of the sample. This specimen was PBMCs, taken around atezolizumab (anti-PD-L1) treatment. These receptors were taken from a man between 65 and 85 years old with urothelial cancer.

The genes are TRBV2 and TRBJ2-5; 7 nucleotides align to TRBD1. The CDR3 consists of 15 residues. Per the germline V gene, CDR1 is SNHLY and CDR2 is FYNNEI. The ends lost 6 bases at V and 14 bases at J; junction bases unmatched: 21. CDR3 nucleotide sequence: TGTGCCAGCAGATCAACGGGACAGCTAACCTCTAGATCCTACTTC. Protein: CASRSTGQLTSRSYF.

V gene TRBV20-1 combines with J gene TRBJ2-1, with D possibly TRBD1 on 6 matching bases. The CDR3 loop spans 11 amino acids. The V end was cut by 5 bases, the J end by 9 bases, with 11 bases between. Per germline, CDR1 DFQATT and CDR2 SNEGSKA (reference sequence). The CDR3 reads CSALGGAEQFF. The CDR3, as DNA: TGCAGTGCTCTAGGGGGAGCTGAGCAGTTCTTC.

The chain joins TRBV27 to TRBJ1-1; 8 nucleotides line up with TRBD1. After removal of 4 bases from V and 4 bases from J, the junction contained 8 bases not matched to a gene. The V gene's germline CDR1 is MNHEY and CDR2 SMNVEV (reference sequence). The CDR3 totals 15 residues. The CDR3 sequence: CASSSNRGIGTEAFF. The DNA for the CDR3 is TGTGCCAGCAGTTCAAACAGGGGGATAGGCACTGAAGCTTTCTTT.

The rearrangement joins TRBV29-1 to TRBJ1-2; possibly TRBD1 for D (5 bases). The ends were cut back, 3 bases at V and 1 base at J, with 9 bases in the middle. The CDR3 is 13 amino acids. The V gene's germline CDR1 is SQVTM and CDR2 ANQGSEA. This CDR3 is CSVDLQGNYGYTF. The DNA for the CDR3 is TGCAGCGTTGATCTCCAGGGTAACTATGGCTACACCTTC.

The chain uses TRBV6-1 and TRBJ2-4; 9 nucleotides match TRBD2. Per germline, CDR1 MNHNS and CDR2 SASEGT. The length of the CDR3 is 15 residues. The V and J ends lost 3 bases and 6 bases, in that order; junction bases with no gene match: 6. The CDR3 DNA follows: TGTGCCAGCAGTGACCCTCTAGCGGGACGAAACATTCAGTACTTC. Amino acid sequence: CASSDPLAGRNIQYF.

This chain joins TRBV19 and TRBJ2-7, with 9 bases that match TRBD1. CDR3 size: 13 residues. Germline values: CDR1 LNHDA, CDR2 SQIVND (reference sequence). V was clipped by 8 bases and J by 5 bases; unmatched bases: 7. The DNA for the CDR3 is TGTGCCAGTGCTCTGGACAGGGGCAACGAGCAGTACTTC. It specifies CASALDRGNEQYF.

This clone was found a few times. The chain combines TRBV7-2 with TRBJ2-5; 8 bases align to TRBD2. From germline, CDR1 is SGHTA and CDR2 FQGNSA. The CDR3 runs to 15 residues. Trimming took 6 bases from V and 5 from J; bases not matched to a gene: 11. The CDR3 coding sequence is TGTGCCAGCAGAATGGGAACTAGCGGAGGGGAGACCCAGTACTTC. This translates into CASRMGTSGGETQYF. Combining the CDR3 with reference TRBV7-2 and TRBJ2-5 gives the whole variable domain GAGVSQSPSNKVTEKGKDVELRCDPISGHTALYWYRQSLGQGLEFLIYFQGNSAPDKSGLPSDRFSAERTGGSVSTLTIQRTQQEDSAVYLCASRMGTSGGETQYFGPGTRLLVL.